Listed here are 5 T cell receptor beta chains from one sample, sequenced in a study of blood T cells in healthy people across ages. It was with a sample-barcoded 5' primer and a J-beta primer mix that a second PCR of roughly 7 to 12 cycles was run. One entry per CDR3 protein, called by TCRdb with MiXCR from the 5' RACE reads. The sample records about a million distinct CDR3 sequences, 35% to 45% being singletons. The material sequenced was blood. Receptors were obtained from a man younger than 30 in good health.

A few counts support this clonotype. This sequence joins TRBV4-2 and TRBJ1-2; D possibly corresponds to TRBD1 (5 bases). V was cut by 0 bases and J by 10 bases, with 21 bases left in between. This CDR3 has 16 residues. Per germline, CDR1 LGHNA and CDR2 YNFKEQ. The CDR3 DNA reads TGTGCCAGCAGCCAAGAACCTACCGGGACCCGCATAATCTACACCTTC. Protein sequence: CASSQEPTGTRIIYTF.

The chain employs TRBV6-1 and TRBJ1-1; D ambiguous. Deletions cut 2 bases from V and 9 bases from J, with 13 bases between. The CDR3 runs to 13 residues. From germline, CDR1 is MNHNS and CDR2 SASEGT. CDR3 protein: CASSESVGRQAFF. CDR3 coding DNA: TGTGCCAGCAGTGAATCGGTCGGGAGGCAAGCTTTCTTT.

The chain combines TRBV24-1 with TRBJ2-5, with 12 bases that match TRBD1. V lost 4 bases and J lost 4; bases outside the gene matches: 6. Germline values: CDR1 KGHDR, CDR2 SFDVKD. CDR3 length equals 16 residues. The CDR3: CATSDTGQGARETQYF. In DNA form, the CDR3 reads TGTGCCACCAGTGACACGGGACAGGGGGCTCGAGAGACCCAGTACTTC.

This clonotype was observed a single time. A much larger clone sits a single nucleotide away, making a read error possible. This chain uses TRBV9 with TRBJ1-2; tentatively, D is TRBD1 (5 bases). Between the trimmed V and J ends, which lost 3 bases and 6 bases, there was a span of 12 bases. Looked up from germline, CDR1 is SGDLS and CDR2 is YYNGEE. CDR3 length equals 13 residues. Written as DNA, the CDR3 is TGTGCCAGCAGCGCGGACACCGACGATGGCTACACCTTC. Translated, it gives CASSADTDDGYTF.

This clonotype was counted a few times. The CDR3 coding sequence is TGTGCCAGCAGTTCGACCGGGACAGGGTATGAGGAGCAGTACTTC. It translates to CASSSTGTGYEEQYF. The rearrangement links TRBV6-5 to TRBJ2-7, with 9 bases aligning to TRBD1. The germline gives CDR1 MNHEY, CDR2 SVGAGI. The CDR3 runs 15 residues. V lost 4 bases, J lost 7 bases, and 11 bases stayed unmatched.